The 23 T cell receptor beta chains below were found in one sample sequenced in a study of T cells in localized non-small cell lung cancer. Method: immunoSEQ multiplex PCR; TCRdb's copy keeps in-frame clones and lacks some. The table lists 20,000 to 30,000 clones, roughly nine tenths of them singletons. The sequencing here drew on peripheral blood, taken before any cancer treatment. These receptors all come from a woman aged 40-75 years with stage I lung adenocarcinoma.

This chain links TRBV7-9 with TRBJ1-3, with D unresolved. Germline assignment: CDR1 SEHNR and CDR2 FQNEAQ (reference sequence). Trimming shortened V by 5 bases and J by 3 bases, and 5 bases separated the two germline ends. The CDR3 is 12 amino acids. CDR3 amino acids: CASSPSGNTIYF. The DNA of the CDR3 is TGTGCCAGCAGCCCCAGTGGAAACACCATATATTTT.

V gene TRBV5-1 combines with J gene TRBJ2-2, with a weak D call TRBD2 (6 bases). Germline values: CDR1 SGHRS, CDR2 YFSETQ. The CDR3 spans 15 residues. V dropped 2 bases and J dropped 1 base, with 9 bases sitting between them. CDR3 in amino acids: CASSLPGLNTGELFF. In DNA, the CDR3 is TGCGCCAGCAGCTTACCGGGACTGAACACCGGGGAGCTGTTTTTT.

Only one count was recorded for this clone. This chain connects TRBV18 to TRBJ1-1; a possible D gene is TRBD1 (6 bases). Trimming took 3 bases from V and 0 from J, leaving 14 bases between them. The CDR3 extends over 16 amino acids. Germline assignment: CDR1 KGHSH and CDR2 LQKENI. The CDR3 reads CASSPGAGVLNTEAFF. The CDR3 DNA sequence: TGTGCCAGCTCACCTGGGGCAGGGGTGTTGAACACTGAAGCTTTCTTT.

The chain couples TRBV14 to TRBJ2-1, with D perhaps TRBD2 (6 bases). Trimming pared 3 bases from V and 6 bases from J, leaving 15 bases between. CDR3 length: 15 residues. Germline lookup yields CDR1 SGHDN and CDR2 FVKESK. CDR3 bases: TGTGCCAGCAGCCAGTGGGAGGACTCTTTCAATGAGCAGTTCTTC. It yields the protein CASSQWEDSFNEQFF.

In DNA, the CDR3 is TGTGCCAGCAGCTCCCAGCGGGGGTTGCCCGGCACAGATACGCAGTATTTT. Its translation is CASSSQRGLPGTDTQYF. The chain couples TRBV7-9 to TRBJ2-3, with TRBD2 matching over 8 bases. CDR3 length equals 17 residues. The V gene's germline CDR1 is SEHNR and CDR2 FQNEAQ (reference sequence). Unmatched junction bases numbered 10, after V lost 4 bases and J lost 1 base.

The chain uses TRBV28 and TRBJ1-5, with 7 positions matching TRBD1. Germline loops: CDR1 MDHEN, CDR2 SYDVKM. V lost 8 bases to trimming and J lost 0 bases; unmatched junction nucleotides: 4. The CDR3 length is 14 residues. The CDR3 nucleotides read TGTGCCAGCGCTGGGACAGTTAGCAATCAGCCCCAGCATTTT. Residues: CASAGTVSNQPQHF.

The chain recombines TRBV12-5 with TRBJ1-5; TRBD1 is a possible D gene (6 bases). Germline V gene sequence: CDR1 LGHNT, CDR2 FRNRAP. Trimming stripped 7 bases from V and 4 bases from J, with 11 bases between. This CDR3 is built from 13 residues. CDR3 protein: CASARGGNQPQHF. The CDR3 nucleotides read TGTGCTAGTGCCAGGGGTGGGAATCAGCCCCAGCATTTT. The entire variable domain, with the rest obtained from reference TRBV12-5 and TRBJ1-5, is as follows: DARVTQTPRHKVTEMGQEVTMRCQPILGHNTVFWYRQTMMQGLELLAYFRNRAPLDDSGMPKDRFSAEMPDATLATLKIQPSEPRDSAVYFCASARGGNQPQHFGDGTRLSIL.

The chain combines TRBV7-9 with TRBJ2-2; 7 nucleotides align to TRBD1. Germline V lookup: CDR1 SEHNR, CDR2 FQNEAQ (reference sequence). V shed 5 bases and J 5 bases; nucleotides not matched to a gene: 8. This CDR3 has 15 residues. The CDR3 nucleotides are TGTGCCAGCAGCCCGAGGGACAGAAGTACCGGGGAGCTGTTTTTT. Protein: CASSPRDRSTGELFF.

Concerning this clone itself: A clone one base away is much larger, so this may be a read error. The chain links TRBV4-3 to TRBJ2-7; TRBD1 might be the D (5 bases). V was clipped by 0 bases and J by 2 bases, with 8 bases between them. The germline gives CDR1 LGHNA, CDR2 YSLEER. This CDR3 comprises 14 residues. CDR3 bases: TGCGCCAGCAGCCAAGATGCAGGGCCCTACGAGCAGTACTTC. This gives the protein CASSQDAGPYEQYF.

The rearrangement links TRBV9 to TRBJ1-3; D ambiguous. This CDR3 comprises 15 residues. Trimming removed 0 bases from V and 0 bases from J, with 7 bases in between. The V gene's germline CDR1 is SGDLS and CDR2 YYNGEE. The CDR3 nucleotides are TGTGCCAGCAGCGTAGGGACCAACTCTGGAAACACCATATATTTT. Residues: CASSVGTNSGNTIYF.

The chain joins TRBV4-1 to TRBJ2-1; no clear D gene. V gave up 0 bases and J gave up 8 bases, with 11 bases separating them. The CDR3 is 14 amino acids. Germline CDR1 and CDR2: MGHRA and YSYEKL. The chain's CDR3 is CASSQDRDLDEQFF. For the CDR3, the DNA is TGCGCCAGCAGCCAAGATCGAGATTTGGATGAGCAGTTCTTC.

This clone showed up just a few times. V usage is TRBV28 and J usage is TRBJ2-7, with 7 bases aligning to TRBD1. CDR3 length: 13 amino acids. Germline loops: CDR1 MDHEN, CDR2 SYDVKM. The junction had 7 bases not matched to a gene; V was cut back by 8 bases and J by 3 bases. CDR3 in DNA: TGTGCCAGCCAGGGACAGCCCCGCTACGAGCAGTACTTC. It translates to CASQGQPRYEQYF.

The chain carries TRBV7-9 and TRBJ2-5, with unresolved D. Germline V gene lookup returns CDR1 SEHNR and CDR2 FQNEAQ (reference sequence). Trimming stripped 6 bases from V and 2 bases from J, with 16 bases between. CDR3 length equals 15 residues. DNA of the CDR3: TGTGCCAGCAGACCTAAACCGAGGCTTCAAGAGACCCAGTACTTC. The encoded protein is CASRPKPRLQETQYF.

The CDR3 nucleotides are TGCGCCAGCAGCCGAGGAGGACAGGGTTATGGCTACACCTTC. This encodes CASSRGGQGYGYTF. The chain links TRBV4-3 to TRBJ1-2; 8 nucleotides align to TRBD1. The CDR3 loop spans 14 amino acids. The germline gives CDR1 LGHNA, CDR2 YSLEER. V lost 4 bases, J lost 5 bases, and 6 bases stayed unmatched.

This sequence joins TRBV7-3 and TRBJ2-2; the match to TRBD1 covers 8 bases. The germline V gene has CDR1 SGHTA and CDR2 FQGTGA. The J segment lost 6 bases and the V segment lost 0 bases, leaving 6 bases of the junction unmatched. The CDR3 totals 16 residues. CDR3: CASSLTARGQAGELFF. For the CDR3, the DNA is TGTGCCAGCAGCTTAACGGCCAGGGGGCAGGCCGGGGAGCTGTTTTTT.

The chain carries TRBV5-6 and TRBJ1-2; TRBD1 agrees at 8 bases. From germline, CDR1 is SGHDT and CDR2 YYEEEE. CDR3 length: 12 amino acids. The V segment lost 5 bases and the J segment 3 bases; nucleotides outside the gene matches: 0. CDR3 amino acids: CASRQGDYGYTF. DNA of the CDR3: TGTGCCAGCAGACAGGGGGACTATGGCTACACCTTC.

The chain is built from TRBV18 and TRBJ2-3; D is uncertain. This CDR3 is built from 13 residues. The germline CDR1 and CDR2 sequences are KGHSH and LQKENI. The V end was cut by 6 bases, the J end by 0 bases, with 7 bases between. CDR3 sequence (DNA): TGTGCCAGCTCCCCAGCTAGCACAGATACGCAGTATTTT. Translating it yields CASSPASTDTQYF.

The CDR3 here is CASSPGGRGGRETQYF. CDR3 nucleotide sequence: TGTGCCAGCAGCCCCGGCGGGCGGGGGGGCAGAGAGACCCAGTACTTC. This chain joins TRBV7-3 and TRBJ2-5; 9 bases align to TRBD2. The CDR3 covers 16 residues. Germline-derived CDR1 and CDR2 are SGHTA and FQGTGA. Trimming took 5 bases from V and 4 from J; bases not matched to a gene: 11.

This rearrangement joins TRBV7-3 to TRBJ2-3, with D maybe TRBD2 (5 bases). Germline lookup yields CDR1 SGHTA and CDR2 FQGTGA. This CDR3 has 15 amino acids. The V end lost 4 bases, the J end lost 0 bases, and 11 bases lay between the germline ends. CDR3 nucleotides: TGTGCCAGCAGCTCCGGGATCGATAGCACAGATACGCAGTATTTT. It is translated as CASSSGIDSTDTQYF.

This clone was seen just once. The chain joins TRBV28 to TRBJ2-7, with D maybe TRBD1 (5 bases). The CDR3 has 15 amino acids. Trimming stripped 5 bases from V and 4 bases from J, with 18 bases between. Germline V gene data show CDR1 as MDHEN and CDR2 as SYDVKM. CDR3 DNA sequence: TGTGCCAGCAGTCTCGACAGTTCCTACGATTACGAGCAGTACTTC. Its translation: CASSLDSSYDYEQYF.

This sequence joins TRBV27 and TRBJ1-4, with D maybe TRBD1 (6 bases). Germline V gene data show CDR1 as MNHEY and CDR2 as SMNVEV (reference sequence). This CDR3 region has 14 residues. V lost 3 bases and J lost 8, with 13 bases in between. CDR3 bases: TGTGCCAGCAGTTTTCTGGGGGCGGAAGAAAAACTGTTTTTT. Amino acids: CASSFLGAEEKLFF.

The rearrangement joins TRBV28 to TRBJ1-6, with D uncertain. Germline V lookup: CDR1 MDHEN, CDR2 SYDVKM. The CDR3 totals 12 residues. V was cut by 6 bases and J by 13 bases, with 13 bases left in between. The CDR3, as DNA: TGTGCCAGCAGCACCGTCCCGTCGCCCCTCCACTTT. Protein sequence: CASSTVPSPLHF.

The CDR3 here is CASSIDSGTYNEQFF. The CDR3, as DNA: TGTGCCAGTAGTATAGACAGCGGAACCTACAATGAGCAGTTCTTC. The chain joins TRBV19 to TRBJ2-1, with a tentative D call TRBD2 (5 bases). Germline V lookup: CDR1 LNHDA, CDR2 SQIVND (reference sequence). Between the trimmed V and J ends, which lost 0 bases and 2 bases, there was a span of 8 bases. The CDR3 consists of 15 residues.